The entry below describes one TCR beta chain. The data were obtained in a study of blood T cell repertoires in COVID-19. Turning to the study itself: Material from acute and convalescent COVID-19 was sourced from the United States, Italy and Spain. From T cells, B-cell-depleted T cells, or PBMCs came the material, which was cDNA or gDNA.

The CDR3 is made up of 16 amino acids. Germline V gene sequence: CDR1 SGHTA, CDR2 FQGNSA. V was clipped by 5 bases and J by 7 bases; unmatched bases: 5. As handled by the study authors: Estimation of nucleated cell counts relied on the amplification of reference gene primers. The assay was immunoSEQ multiplex PCR, and TCRdb's table has in-frame clones only and misses some. V and J calls and clone size are given by that table; D and trimming were obtained from the DNA. The sample holds a few hundred thousand clones, approximately 83% seen once. Material for sequencing was peripheral blood. The chain couples TRBV7-2 to TRBJ2-2; 15 nucleotides line up with TRBD2. This receptor was obtained from a woman in her sixties with acute or convalescent COVID-19. The CDR3, as DNA: TGTGCCAGCAGCCGGACTAGCGGGGGGGCCGGCGGGGAGCTGTTTTTT. Residues: CASSRTSGGAGGELFF.